These T cell receptor beta chains were read from a single sample in a study of blood T cell repertoires in COVID-19. TCRdb keeps only in-frame clones here, not all; method: immunoSEQ multiplex PCR. The sample shows fewer than 200,000 clones, around 84% of them seen only once. Sequencing was carried out using PBMCs or T cells enriched from blood (not recorded which). The source of these receptors is a man aged 50 to 59 who had recovered from COVID-19. CDR3s include the opening cysteine and the closing phenylalanine or tryptophan. The D gene is left open where the match is weak. The size field is filled for only some rows; it gives once, few, many or a size class.

V gene: TRBV4-3
J gene: TRBJ2-1
D gene: TRBD2
CDR3 length: 15
clone size: -
CDR3 protein: CASSNRLAGNNEQFF
CDR3 DNA: TGCGCCAGCAGCAACCGACTAGCGGGGAACAATGAGCAGTTCTTC

V gene: TRBV5-6
J gene: TRBJ2-3
D gene: -
CDR3 length: 17
clone size: medium-sized
CDR3 protein: CASSLVAARPSTDTQYF
CDR3 DNA: TGTGCCAGCAGCTTGGTAGCCGCGCGCCCTAGCACAGATACGCAGTATTTT

V gene: TRBV27
J gene: TRBJ1-5
D gene: -
CDR3 length: 15
clone size: once
CDR3 protein: CASRMWGEGNQPQHF
CDR3 DNA: TGTGCCAGCCGAATGTGGGGAGAAGGGAATCAGCCCCAGCATTTT

V gene: TRBV19
J gene: TRBJ1-6
D gene: -
CDR3 length: 14
clone size: -
CDR3 protein: CASSITGENSPLHF
CDR3 DNA: TGTGCCAGTAGTATTACCGGGGAGAATTCACCCCTCCACTTT

V gene: TRBV3-1/TRBV3-2
J gene: TRBJ2-3
D gene: -
CDR3 length: 12
clone size: -
CDR3 protein: CASSQGGDTQYF
CDR3 DNA: TGTGCCAGCAGCCAGGGGGGAGATACGCAGTATTTT

V gene: TRBV6-5
J gene: TRBJ2-7
D gene: TRBD1
CDR3 length: 14
clone size: once
CDR3 protein: CASSYSGQGNEQYF
CDR3 DNA: TGTGCCAGCAGTTACTCGGGACAGGGTAACGAGCAGTACTTC

V gene: TRBV20-1
J gene: TRBJ2-4
D gene: -
CDR3 length: 15
clone size: -
CDR3 protein: CSAGDIRLAKNIQYF
CDR3 DNA: TGCAGTGCTGGTGATATACGACTAGCCAAAAACATTCAGTACTTC

V gene: TRBV7-6
J gene: TRBJ1-2
D gene: TRBD1
CDR3 length: 13
clone size: -
CDR3 protein: CASSLATGFGYTF
CDR3 DNA: TGTGCCAGCAGCTTAGCGACAGGGTTCGGCTACACCTTC

V gene: TRBV5-8
J gene: TRBJ1-5
D gene: -
CDR3 length: 13
clone size: -
CDR3 protein: CASSLGRNQPQHF
CDR3 DNA: TGTGCCAGCAGCTTGGGGAGAAATCAGCCCCAGCATTTT

V gene: TRBV9
J gene: TRBJ2-7
D gene: -
CDR3 length: 14
clone size: -
CDR3 protein: CASSVDPVSYEQYF
CDR3 DNA: TGTGCCAGCAGCGTAGATCCGGTATCCTACGAGCAGTACTTC

V gene: TRBV7-2
J gene: TRBJ2-5
D gene: -
CDR3 length: 15
clone size: -
CDR3 protein: CASSLVAGQQETQYF
CDR3 DNA: TGTGCCAGCAGCTTAGTGGCAGGGCAACAAGAGACCCAGTACTTC

V gene: TRBV4-1
J gene: TRBJ1-6
D gene: TRBD1
CDR3 length: 15
clone size: -
CDR3 protein: CASSPPGQINSPLHF
CDR3 DNA: TGCGCCAGCAGCCCACCGGGACAGATTAATTCACCCCTCCACTTT

V gene: TRBV6-1
J gene: TRBJ1-2
D gene: TRBD1
CDR3 length: 16
clone size: -
CDR3 protein: CASREGQGRGNYGYTF
CDR3 DNA: TGTGCCAGCAGGGAAGGACAGGGCCGAGGAAACTATGGCTACACCTTC

V gene: TRBV5-8
J gene: TRBJ1-5
D gene: -
CDR3 length: 15
clone size: -
CDR3 protein: CASHRVSAGKQPQHF
CDR3 DNA: TGTGCCAGCCATCGGGTCTCGGCAGGGAAACAGCCCCAGCATTTT

V gene: TRBV30
J gene: TRBJ2-5
D gene: TRBD2
CDR3 length: 14
clone size: -
CDR3 protein: CAWNTAGDQETQYF
CDR3 DNA: TGTGCCTGGAATACAGCGGGGGATCAAGAGACCCAGTACTTC